This T cell receptor beta chain came from a study of human T cells and chemical hapten exposure. A note on this clonotype: Its target is not known.

The V gene's germline CDR1 is MNHNS and CDR2 SASEGT. The CDR3 consists of 14 residues. The trim removed 6 bases at V and 4 bases at J, leaving 5 bases unmatched. Study observations and caveats: Against controls, expanded TCRs gave rise to significantly more large CDR3 similarity clusters. Those TCRs sitting above 1 in 1000 frequency stayed the same with DPC sensitization.

Noted time point: patch test 3, about 24 weeks after DPC sensitization. Specified treatment: therapeutic diphenylcyclopropenone sensitization with weekly scalp DPC. Before extraction, the whole blood was not fractionated, and total RNA was taken from it. MiXCR was run by TCRdb on the RACE reads, yielding one entry per CDR3 protein. The sample lists about 120,000 distinct CDR3 sequences, approximately 10% occurring once. The starting material was whole blood, obtained in connection with sensitization to the hapten diphenylcyclopropenone (DPC). The V gene is TRBV6-1, the J gene TRBJ1-4; TRBD1 agrees at 7 bases. The sequence was obtained from a woman in her 50s with alopecia areata. Some clones in this sample may be carry-over from other donors' samples. In DNA, the CDR3 is TGTGCCAGCAGAACCGACAGGGTTAATGAAAAACTGTTTTTT. It encodes CASRTDRVNEKLFF.